This paragraph covers one T cell receptor beta chain sequence. Antigen: not known. The data stem from a study of cytomegalovirus exposure and HLA in healthy donors. Whole-study results and caveats: Prediction of most subjects' HLA-A and HLA-B alleles by TCR beta sequences was reportedly accurate. Presence/absence analyses assumed roughly uniform sequencing depth across donors, which may not hold.

PCR primers comprised 60 Vbeta and 13 Jbeta primers. The authors' processing: Roughly 11 million shared chains were among the approximately 76 million unique TCR beta chains that a later analysis counted. The data were produced by immunoSEQ multiplex PCR, yet TCRdb's version contains in-frame clones alone and is incomplete. V and J calls and clone size are as listed in that table; D and trimming were resolved from the DNA. The data contain more than 150,000 clones, over 80% of them seen just once; the ten biggest clones take up around 1.4%. CDR1 is MGHDK, CDR2 SYGVNS, per germline. Trimming stripped 6 bases from V and 1 base from J, with 8 bases between. The CDR3 consists of 13 residues.

The V call is TRBV25-1, the J call TRBJ2-3; no firm D call. Sample: PBMCs. This clonotype originated in a girl aged 5-17 years in good health and CMV-seropositive. CDR3 in DNA: TGTGCCAGCAGCCGACGGGGCACAGATACGCAGTATTTT. It is translated as CASSRRGTDTQYF.